This TCR beta chain was captured in a study of T cell repertoires in cytomegalovirus infection. Study information: An indication of both CMV infection and matching HLA type came from public TCR beta signatures.

The V and J ends lost 0 bases and 6 bases, in that order; junction bases with no gene match: 11. The germline CDR1 and CDR2 sequences are DFQATT and SNEGSKA (reference sequence). CDR3 length: 16 amino acids. The study's findings and limits: HLA-C-restricted CMV clonotypes gave the most frequent clonotype in two of eight donors. Accumulated public TCR beta family frequency recognized individuals carrying CMV together with the relevant HLA.

From the reads, TCRdb called clonotypes with MiXCR, one entry per CDR3 protein. Seen here are under 350,000 distinct CDR3 sequences, about a tenth observed once, and the top ten hold approximately 2.4%. This clonotype occurred a few times. Its antigen is unidentified. The rearrangement uses TRBV20-1 and TRBJ1-2, with 9 positions matching TRBD1. The sequence came from a human donor in good health (CMV status not recorded). Some clones in this sample may be carry-over from other donors' samples. The specimen was PBMCs. In nucleotides, the CDR3 is TGCAGTGCTAGAGAAGGGACAGGGTCAGGTTTGGATGGCTACACCTTC. Translating it yields CSAREGTGSGLDGYTF.